One sample yielded the 20 T cell receptor beta chains listed below, sequenced in a study of CD8+ T cells in alopecia areata. Sequencing used cDNA as its template, made by extracting RNA and reverse transcribing it. Sequenced by immunoSEQ multiplex PCR; TCRdb stores in-frame clones only, minus some. The repertoire includes around 140,000 clones, under 60% of them detected once, and under 7.5% sits in the top ten. The specimen was CD4+ T cells sorted from blood, collected at week 0. The receptors come from a human donor with alopecia areata.

This clone was seen more than once but under ten times. The V call is TRBV7-2, the J call TRBJ2-4; no reliable D call. The CDR3 extends over 14 amino acids. V lost 5 bases, J lost 6 bases, and 14 bases lay in between. Germline CDR1 and CDR2: SGHTA and FQGNSA. DNA of the CDR3: TGTGCCAGCAGCCCCACCCCGGTAGGAAACATTCAGTACTTC. It specifies CASSPTPVGNIQYF.

The sample holds a few counts of this clone. V is TRBV29-1 and J is TRBJ2-5, with TRBD1 matching 9 bases. Germline CDR1 SQVTM, CDR2 ANQGSEA. The CDR3 loop spans 12 amino acids. J gave up 7 bases and V 6 bases, and 6 bases lay outside the gene matches. This CDR3 is CSVGTGSATQYF. The CDR3 DNA follows: TGCAGCGTGGGGACAGGGTCTGCGACCCAGTACTTC.

CDR3 amino acids: CASSLAGGQGATDTQYF. CDR3 DNA: TGCGCCAGCAGCTTGGCCGGGGGACAGGGGGCCACAGATACGCAGTATTTT. This sequence joins TRBV5-1 and TRBJ2-3; 12 bases are shared with TRBD1. The CDR3 length is 17 residues. CDR1 and CDR2 from the germline V gene are SGHRS and YFSETQ. With 0 bases clipped from V and 2 bases from J, the junction kept 4 bases outside the gene matches.

This clone has at least ten counts. The chain joins TRBV2 to TRBJ2-6, with TRBD2 as a possible D gene (5 bases). The CDR3 runs 15 residues. Trimming removed 6 bases at V and 0 bases at J, with 9 bases between. Germline V gene lookup returns CDR1 SNHLY and CDR2 FYNNEI. Here the CDR3 reads CASREAFSGANVLTF. The CDR3 DNA reads as TGTGCCAGCAGGGAGGCCTTCTCTGGGGCCAACGTCCTGACTTTC.

The chain combines TRBV6-5 with TRBJ1-5; D may be TRBD1 (6 bases). Trimming removed 6 bases from V and 1 base from J, with 13 bases in between. The CDR3 contains 15 residues. Germline-derived CDR1 and CDR2 are MNHEY and SVGAGI. The CDR3 DNA sequence: TGTGCCAGCAGAAACTCGGGGGCAAGCAATCAGCCCCAGCATTTT. This sequence encodes CASRNSGASNQPQHF.

This clone has just one count. This chain uses TRBV23-1 with TRBJ1-5; no definite D call. TRBV23-1 is an ORF for which the function is uncertain. The V end was cut by 4 bases, the J end by 4 bases, with 11 bases between. The CDR3 consists of 14 residues. This chain's CDR3 is CASSLMTGNQPQHF. The CDR3 DNA sequence: TGCGCCAGCAGTCTAATGACGGGGAATCAGCCCCAGCATTTT.

The J gene is TRBJ1-5, the V gene TRBV30; 12 positions match TRBD1. V dropped 2 bases and J dropped 5; count of bases not matched to a gene: 7. The CDR3 contains 16 residues. CDR1 is GTSNPN and CDR2 is SVGIG in the germline V gene (reference sequence). The chain's CDR3 is CAWSRPGTGGYQPQHF. The CDR3 region has the DNA TGTGCCTGGAGTCGACCCGGGACAGGGGGCTATCAGCCCCAGCATTTT.

The table lists this clone with a few counts. The V gene is TRBV4-2, the J gene TRBJ2-4; D not certain. The germline CDR1 and CDR2 sequences are LGHNA and YNFKEQ. This CDR3 region has 15 residues. Trimming pared 0 bases from V and 1 base from J, leaving 7 bases between. The CDR3 protein is CASSQEVGAKNIQYF. The CDR3 region has the DNA TGTGCCAGCAGCCAAGAAGTAGGCGCCAAAAACATTCAGTACTTC.

This clone was counted between two and nine times. This chain connects TRBV5-8 to TRBJ2-6; D not certain. Germline V gene sequence: CDR1 SGHTS, CDR2 YDEGEE. V lost 0 bases and J lost 1, with 5 bases in between. The CDR3 consists of 15 residues. Here the CDR3 DNA reads TGTGCCAGCAGCTTGGCAGGATCTGGGGCCAACGTCCTGACTTTC. Translated, it gives CASSLAGSGANVLTF.

CDR3 coding DNA: TGTGCCAGCAGCGTAGCACAGGGATCTAGCACAGATACGCAGTATTTT. It specifies CASSVAQGSSTDTQYF. The rearrangement uses TRBV9 and TRBJ2-3; maybe TRBD1 (6 bases). Trimming stripped 0 bases from V and 0 bases from J, with 11 bases between. Germline values: CDR1 SGDLS, CDR2 YYNGEE. The CDR3 covers 16 residues.

The gene calls are TRBV4-2 and TRBJ1-1; D uncertain. V was shortened by 3 bases and J by 3 bases, with 14 bases between the two germline ends. Germline CDR1 reads LGHNA; CDR2 reads YNFKEQ. This CDR3 comprises 15 residues. CDR3 sequence reads: CASSHRQRRDTEAFF. DNA of the CDR3: TGTGCCAGCAGCCACCGCCAGAGGAGGGACACTGAAGCTTTCTTT.

The CDR3 loop is CASRRLAGPYNEQFF. The CDR3 bases are TGTGCCAGCAGGAGGCTAGCGGGGCCCTACAATGAGCAGTTCTTC. V usage is TRBV2 and J usage is TRBJ2-1, with TRBD2 identical over 9 bases. J lost 2 bases, V lost 6 bases, and 5 bases had no gene match. In germline, CDR1 is SNHLY, CDR2 FYNNEI. The CDR3 is 15 amino acids.

The rearrangement joins TRBV5-1 to TRBJ2-3, with D perhaps TRBD2 (6 bases). This CDR3 has 16 amino acids. Germline CDR1 reads SGHRS; CDR2 reads YFSETQ. Trimming pared 6 bases from V and 1 base from J, leaving 18 bases between. CDR3 region: CASMRTGVRGTDTQYF. CDR3 bases: TGCGCCAGCATGCGTACGGGAGTTCGGGGCACAGATACGCAGTATTTT. The complete variable domain, with remaining parts taken from reference TRBV5-1 and TRBJ2-3, reads KAGVTQTPRYLIKTRGQQVTLSCSPISGHRSVSWYQQTPGQGLQFLFEYFSETQRNKGNFPGRFSGRQFSNSRSEMNVSTLELGDSALYLCASMRTGVRGTDTQYFGPGTRLTVL.

The CDR3 reads CATSRPAQNTEAFF. DNA of the CDR3: TGTGCCACCAGCAGACCGGCTCAGAACACTGAAGCTTTCTTT. The chain couples TRBV15 to TRBJ1-1; unclear D gene. Between the trimmed V and J ends, which lost 2 bases and 1 base, there was a span of 8 bases. CDR1 and CDR2 from the germline V gene are LNHNV and YYDKDF (reference sequence). The CDR3 is 14 amino acids.

Note on this clone: Other nucleotide sequences from this sample produce the same CDR3. The CDR3 DNA follows: TGCGCCAGCAGTTCAAGCGGGGGCTCCTACAATGAGCAGTTCTTC. This codes for CASSSSGGSYNEQFF. The chain uses TRBV5-1 and TRBJ2-1; TRBD2 matches 8 bases. In germline, CDR1 is SGHRS, CDR2 YFSETQ. CDR3 length equals 15 residues. V gave up 5 bases and J gave up 0 bases; unmatched junction bases: 4.

The V gene is TRBV5-1, the J gene TRBJ2-3; 7 bases are shared with TRBD2. The J segment lost 0 bases and the V segment lost 6 bases, leaving 7 bases of the junction unmatched. Per germline, CDR1 SGHRS and CDR2 YFSETQ. This CDR3 spans 15 amino acids. The CDR3 sequence is CASMNPSGSTDTQYF. CDR3 bases: TGCGCCAGCATGAACCCTAGCGGAAGCACAGATACGCAGTATTTT. The entire variable domain, with the rest obtained from reference TRBV5-1 and TRBJ2-3, is as follows: KAGVTQTPRYLIKTRGQQVTLSCSPISGHRSVSWYQQTPGQGLQFLFEYFSETQRNKGNFPGRFSGRQFSNSRSEMNVSTLELGDSALYLCASMNPSGSTDTQYFGPGTRLTVL.

This clone was picked up a small number of times. The rearrangement links TRBV29-1 to TRBJ2-6; D is tentatively TRBD1 or TRBD2 (5 bases each). There are 16 residues in the CDR3. Germline assignment: CDR1 SQVTM and CDR2 ANQGSEA. Trimming pared 6 bases from V and 0 bases from J, leaving 15 bases between. The chain's CDR3 is CSVRGDGVSGANVLTF. Here the CDR3 DNA reads TGCAGCGTACGAGGGGACGGGGTCTCTGGGGCCAACGTCCTGACTTTC. The whole variable domain, filled in from reference TRBV29-1 and TRBJ2-6, reads SAVISQKPSRDICQRGTSLTIQCQVDSQVTMMFWYRQQPGQSLTLIATANQGSEATYESGFVIDKFPISRPNLTFSTLTVSNMSPEDSSIYLCSVRGDGVSGANVLTFGAGSRLTVL.

The genes are TRBV11-3 and TRBJ1-5; TRBD1 matches 9 bases. The V gene end was trimmed by 1 base and the J gene end by 4 bases; junction bases not matched to a gene: 2. In germline, CDR1 is SGHNT, CDR2 YENEEA. The CDR3 consists of 15 residues. CDR3 in DNA: TGTGCCAGCAGCTTAGGAGGACAGGGGAATCAGCCCCAGCATTTT. It specifies CASSLGGQGNQPQHF.

The chain employs TRBV30 and TRBJ2-5, with TRBD2 identical over 12 bases. The trim removed 4 bases at V and 5 bases at J, leaving 2 bases unmatched. Looked up from germline, CDR1 is GTSNPN and CDR2 is SVGIG (reference sequence). The CDR3 loop spans 13 amino acids. The CDR3 loop is CAWTGTSGETQYF. The CDR3 DNA reads as TGTGCCTGGACCGGGACTAGCGGGGAGACCCAGTACTTC.

The J gene is TRBJ1-5, the V gene TRBV21-1. TRBV21-1 is shown as a pseudogene. This CDR3 contains 14 residues. Written as DNA, the CDR3 is TGTGCCAGCCCCAGCGGTGTCAACAATCAGCCCCAGCATTTT. This sequence encodes CASPSGVNNQPQHF.